The clone carrying this T cell receptor beta chain was observed a few times. Sequencing was performed with immunoSEQ multiplex PCR; in TCRdb, only in-frame clones are kept and a portion is missing. Of approximately 15,000 clones in the sample, just over 70% were seen once. The data derive from a study of T cells after somatic rescue of genetic block. The CDR3 loop spans 18 amino acids. Germline V gene sequence: CDR1 SGHTS, CDR2 YDEGEE. Losses at the gene ends were 5 bases for V and 0 bases for J; bases not matched to a gene: 12. The V call is TRBV5-8, the J call TRBJ1-1; 11 bases map to TRBD1. This TCR was sampled from a man aged 18 to 29. Sequencing input: peripheral blood mononuclear cells (PBMCs). The CDR3: CASSLRADRGHLNTEAFF. The CDR3 nucleotides are TGTGCCAGCAGTCTGAGGGCGGACAGGGGGCATTTGAACACTGAAGCTTTCTTT. Filled out from reference TRBV5-8 and TRBJ1-1, the complete variable domain reads EAGVTQSPTHLIKTRGQQATLRCSPISGHTSVYWYQQALGLGLQFLLWYDEGEERNRGNFPPRFSGRQFPNYSSELNVNALELEDSALYLCASSLRADRGHLNTEAFFGQGTRLTVV.